What follows are 31 T cell receptor beta chains derived from one specimen sequenced in a study of blood T cell repertoires in COVID-19. The data were produced by immunoSEQ multiplex PCR, yet TCRdb's version contains in-frame clones alone and is incomplete. The sample holds 150,000 to 200,000 clones, about 74% seen once. Sequencing was performed on peripheral blood. These receptors were collected from an elderly woman with acute or convalescent COVID-19.

In this sample, this clone turned up a few times. The rearrangement joins TRBV2 to TRBJ2-5; TRBD1 aligns across 9 bases. V was pared by 1 base and J by 6 bases, with 3 bases of the junction left unmatched. CDR3 size: 14 residues. Per the germline V gene, CDR1 is SNHLY and CDR2 is FYNNEI. The CDR3 DNA follows: TGTGCCAGCAGTGAAGGGGACAGGGTACAGACCCAGTACTTC. Its translation is CASSEGDRVQTQYF.

V and J are TRBV19 and TRBJ2-6; a possible D gene is TRBD2 (6 bases). CDR3 length equals 18 residues. With 7 bases removed from V and 1 base from J, the gap between germline ends came to 20 bases. Germline V gives CDR1 LNHDA, CDR2 SQIVND (reference sequence). The CDR3 is CASKDYSGSRSGANVLTF. CDR3 bases: TGTGCCAGTAAGGACTATAGCGGCAGCCGATCTGGGGCCAACGTCCTGACTTTC.

The chain is built from TRBV28 and TRBJ2-1, with TRBD1 matching over 9 bases. Trimming took 7 bases from V and 7 from J; bases not matched to a gene: 11. The germline CDR1 and CDR2 sequences are MDHEN and SYDVKM. There are 15 residues in the CDR3. The CDR3 sequence is CASNLPGQGLNEQFF. For the CDR3, the DNA is TGTGCCAGCAACTTACCGGGACAGGGTCTTAATGAGCAGTTCTTC.

The chain couples TRBV9 to TRBJ1-3; 9 bases fit TRBD1. This CDR3 has 12 amino acids. Germline assignment: CDR1 SGDLS and CDR2 YYNGEE. The junction had 8 bases not matched to a gene; V was cut back by 3 bases and J by 16 bases. CDR3 DNA sequence: TGTGCCAGCAGCGGAACAGGGGGCGTCTCGTATTTT. Its protein is CASSGTGGVSYF.

The chain links TRBV2 to TRBJ1-5; 7 bases agree with TRBD1. V lost 7 bases, J lost 2 bases, and 8 bases stayed unmatched. The CDR3 loop spans 15 amino acids. Germline V CDR1 and CDR2: SNHLY, FYNNEI. The CDR3 loop reads CASTVGGGGNQPQHF. The DNA for the CDR3 is TGTGCCAGCACCGTAGGAGGGGGCGGCAATCAGCCCCAGCATTTT.

V usage is TRBV19 and J usage is TRBJ2-1, with TRBD2 identical over 7 bases. Per the germline V gene, CDR1 is LNHDA and CDR2 is SQIVND (reference sequence). J gave up 2 bases and V 3 bases, and 4 bases lay outside the gene matches. This CDR3 contains 15 residues. The CDR3 DNA sequence: TGTGCCAGTAGTATTAGAGCGGGAACCTACAATGAGCAGTTCTTC. This translates into CASSIRAGTYNEQFF.

CDR3 sequence: CASRTKKGQGLEQPQHF. The CDR3, as DNA: TGTGCCAGTAGGACAAAAAAAGGACAGGGACTTGAGCAGCCCCAGCATTTT. The chain couples TRBV19 to TRBJ1-5; the match to TRBD1 covers 8 bases. This CDR3 spans 17 amino acids. The V gene's germline CDR1 is LNHDA and CDR2 SQIVND (reference sequence). J was trimmed by 7 bases and V by 6 bases; bases with no gene match: 17.

In DNA form, the CDR3 reads TGTGCCAGCACCCGAGGTTTGGACAGGGGGCTAGAGCAGTACTTC. Encoded protein: CASTRGLDRGLEQYF. This chain joins TRBV5-4 and TRBJ2-7, with TRBD1 identical over 11 bases. J lost 7 bases, V lost 6 bases, and 12 bases had no gene match. The germline V gene encodes CDR1 SGHNT and CDR2 YYREEE (reference sequence). This CDR3 comprises 15 residues.

The chain couples TRBV29-1 to TRBJ2-1, with D perhaps matching TRBD2 (6 bases). The CDR3 spans 14 residues. Germline V gene lookup returns CDR1 SQVTM and CDR2 ANQGSEA. V lost 3 bases and J 4 bases, leaving 13 bases between the germline ends. CDR3 nucleotides: TGCAGCGTTGAGAGGATAGCGGCGTACAATGAGCAGTTCTTC. This sequence encodes CSVERIAAYNEQFF.

V and J are TRBV11-2 and TRBJ2-1; 11 nucleotides align to TRBD2. Germline trimming cut 1 base from V and 4 bases from J; bases unmatched to any gene: 6. Germline V lookup: CDR1 SGHAT, CDR2 FQNNGV. The CDR3 is 17 residues long. The CDR3 DNA follows: TGTGCCAGCAGCTTAGTAAATAGCGGGAGGGTTTACAATGAGCAGTTCTTC. The encoded protein is CASSLVNSGRVYNEQFF.

This chain connects TRBV5-5 to TRBJ2-7; 7 positions agree with TRBD1. This CDR3 has 15 residues. Germline-derived CDR1 and CDR2 are SGHKS and YYEKEE (reference sequence). J was trimmed by 2 bases and V by 1 base; bases with no gene match: 6. CDR3 DNA: TGTGCCAGCAGCTTGTGGACAGGAGGACCCTACGAGCAGTACTTC. Its protein product is CASSLWTGGPYEQYF.

This clone was seen a few times. This chain links TRBV6-5 with TRBJ2-3; 7 nucleotides align to TRBD2. V was pared by 9 bases and J by 9 bases, with 6 bases of the junction left unmatched. This CDR3 is 11 amino acids long. CDR1 MNHEY and CDR2 SVGAGI come from the germline V gene. The CDR3 coding sequence is TGTGCCAGTACCGGCGGGAGAACGCAGTATTTT. Protein product: CASTGGRTQYF.

The chain has TRBV7-2 and TRBJ2-7; a possible D gene is TRBD2 (5 bases). The CDR3 has 14 residues. Germline loops: CDR1 SGHTA, CDR2 FQGNSA. The germline V and J ends were trimmed by 4 bases and 6 bases, with 16 bases remaining between them. CDR3 region: CASSSALTSSEQYF. The CDR3, as DNA: TGTGCCAGCAGCTCCGCCCTTACTAGTAGCGAGCAGTACTTC.

This clone was seen a handful of times. The chain couples TRBV6-5 to TRBJ2-5; D possibly corresponds to TRBD2 (5 bases). The V and J ends lost 0 bases and 5 bases respectively, with 13 bases between them. The germline V gene encodes CDR1 MNHEY and CDR2 SVGAGI. The CDR3 sequence is 15 residues long. The CDR3 DNA sequence: TGTGCCAGCAGTTACTCGAATCGGGAAGGGGAGACCCAGTACTTC. Amino acids: CASSYSNREGETQYF.

This clone turned up a few times. The chain combines TRBV3-1 (or the pseudogene TRBV3-2) with TRBJ1-5; D possibly corresponds to TRBD1 (6 bases). CDR3 length equals 15 residues. With 4 bases removed from V and 3 bases from J, the gap between germline ends came to 13 bases. Germline CDR1 is LGHDT and CDR2 is YNNKEL (reference sequence). The CDR3 DNA follows: TGTGCCAGCAGCCCCGTGACAGGAATCAATCAGCCCCAGCATTTT. This encodes CASSPVTGINQPQHF.

The gene calls are TRBV28 and TRBJ1-6; 7 bases align to TRBD1. Losses at the gene ends were 4 bases for V and 6 bases for J; bases not matched to a gene: 6. Looked up from germline, CDR1 is MDHEN and CDR2 is SYDVKM. This CDR3 comprises 15 residues. The CDR3: CASSSGDSLNSPLHF. CDR3 bases: TGTGCCAGCAGTTCCGGGGACAGTCTTAATTCACCCCTCCACTTT.

J is TRBJ2-7 and V is TRBV7-8; 14 positions match TRBD2. The V and J ends lost 6 bases and 4 bases, in that order; junction bases with no gene match: 8. There are 16 residues in the CDR3. The germline V gene encodes CDR1 SGHVS and CDR2 FQNEAQ. The CDR3 protein is CASRRTGLAGVYEQYF. CDR3 nucleotide sequence: TGTGCCAGCAGAAGGACGGGACTAGCGGGAGTTTACGAGCAGTACTTC.

This chain uses TRBV27 with TRBJ1-5; D remains ambiguous. The CDR3 contains 15 residues. The V gene's germline CDR1 is MNHEY and CDR2 SMNVEV (reference sequence). Trimming removed 3 bases at V and 2 bases at J, with 11 bases between. The CDR3: CASSFGSAGNQPQHF. Here the CDR3 DNA reads TGTGCCAGCAGTTTCGGGTCTGCTGGCAATCAGCCCCAGCATTTT.

The CDR3 sequence: CATSDGQNTEAFF. In DNA form, the CDR3 reads TGTGCCACCAGTGATGGGCAGAACACTGAAGCTTTCTTT. The chain links TRBV24-1 to TRBJ1-1; D is unclear. Looked up from germline, CDR1 is KGHDR and CDR2 is SFDVKD. CDR3 size: 13 residues. V gave up 3 bases and J gave up 1 base, with 5 bases separating them.

V gene TRBV29-1 combines with J gene TRBJ2-2; no definite D call. Germline V CDR1 and CDR2: SQVTM, ANQGSEA. With 1 base removed from V and 1 base from J, the gap between germline ends came to 7 bases. The CDR3 is 14 amino acids. CDR3 sequence: CSVEGRWNTGELFF. CDR3 bases: TGCAGCGTTGAAGGCCGGTGGAACACCGGGGAGCTGTTTTTT.

J is TRBJ2-7 and V is TRBV19; 8 nucleotides match TRBD2. CDR1 and CDR2 (germline): LNHDA, SQIVND (reference sequence). CDR3 length: 15 residues. Trimming cost V 4 bases and J 5 bases; bases outside gene matches: 10. CDR3 nucleotides: TGTGCCAGTAGTACGCAAGCGGGAGATGGCGACGAGCAGTACTTC. Translating gives CASSTQAGDGDEQYF.

CDR3 loop: CASSAGRGEASYGYTF. Written as DNA, the CDR3 is TGTGCCAGCAGCGCCGGACGGGGAGAAGCTAGCTATGGCTACACCTTC. The chain couples TRBV9 to TRBJ1-2, with no clear D. V shed 3 bases and J shed 4 bases, with 19 bases lying between them. The CDR3 loop spans 16 amino acids. The germline V gene encodes CDR1 SGDLS and CDR2 YYNGEE.

The chain carries TRBV2 and TRBJ1-5; weak D call: TRBD1 (6 bases). Trimming left V 8 bases short and J 4 bases short, with 15 bases between. The CDR3 runs 14 residues. Germline CDR1 SNHLY, CDR2 FYNNEI. Here the CDR3 DNA reads TGTGCCAGCCAACCTTTAGACAGGAATCAGCCCCAGCATTTT. Translating gives CASQPLDRNQPQHF.

This chain links TRBV28 with TRBJ2-1; 9 bases line up with TRBD2. V trimming: 6 bases; J trimming: 6 bases; junction bases outside the gene matches: 18. The CDR3 contains 18 residues. Germline loops: CDR1 MDHEN, CDR2 SYDVKM. CDR3 coding DNA: TGTGCCAGCAGCTTACCCTTGATGGCGGGAGGGCGTATCAATGAGCAGTTCTTC. It codes for CASSLPLMAGGRINEQFF.

The chain uses TRBV5-6 and TRBJ2-5, with D possibly matching TRBD2 (5 bases). V lost 0 bases, J lost 1 base, and 16 bases lay in between. The CDR3 runs to 17 residues. CDR1 is SGHDT and CDR2 is YYEEEE in the germline V gene. CDR3 in amino acids: CASSLVGVGAAQETQYF. DNA for the CDR3: TGTGCCAGCAGCTTGGTGGGTGTGGGAGCTGCCCAAGAGACCCAGTACTTC.

V is TRBV3-1 (or the pseudogene TRBV3-2) and J is TRBJ1-5; D is unclear. This CDR3 has 15 amino acids. CDR1 is LGHDT and CDR2 is YNNKEL in the germline V gene (reference sequence). The germline V and J ends were trimmed by 4 bases and 2 bases, with 12 bases remaining between them. The CDR3 loop reads CASSPTLGGNQPQHF. CDR3 nucleotide sequence: TGTGCCAGCAGCCCAACCCTCGGGGGCAATCAGCCCCAGCATTTT.

The chain is built from TRBV11-2 and TRBJ2-1; TRBD2 matches at 7 bases. Trimming removed 0 bases from V and 4 bases from J; junction bases left unmatched: 6. This CDR3 comprises 16 residues. Per germline, CDR1 SGHAT and CDR2 FQNNGV. The CDR3 reads CASSLEASGYYNEQFF. The DNA for the CDR3 is TGTGCCAGCAGCTTAGAGGCTAGCGGATATTACAATGAGCAGTTCTTC. The variable domain in full, completed from reference TRBV11-2 and TRBJ2-1, reads EAGVAQSPRYKIIEKRQSVAFWCNPISGHATLYWYQQILGQGPKLLIQFQNNGVVDDSQLPKDRFSAERLKGVDSTLKIQPAKLEDSAVYLCASSLEASGYYNEQFFGPGTRLTVL.

The V and J genes are TRBV6-5 and TRBJ2-7; 8 positions match TRBD2. From germline, CDR1 is MNHEY and CDR2 SVGAGI. V shed 6 bases, J shed 2 bases, and the junction held 6 bases outside the gene matches. The CDR3 is 14 residues long. CDR3 loop: CASSRAGEAYEQYF. The CDR3 DNA reads as TGTGCCAGCAGCAGAGCGGGGGAAGCCTACGAGCAGTACTTC.

This chain uses TRBV7-8 with TRBJ2-3, with a possible D match to TRBD2 (6 bases). This CDR3 is 15 amino acids long. The V gene lost 3 bases and the J gene lost 2 bases, with 12 bases spanning the gap. Germline V lookup: CDR1 SGHVS, CDR2 FQNEAQ. The CDR3 protein is CASSLRGYNTDTQYF. The CDR3 DNA reads as TGTGCCAGCAGCTTGCGGGGCTATAACACAGATACGCAGTATTTT.

The V and J genes are TRBV5-1 and TRBJ1-2, with 7 bases fitting TRBD1. The junction had 5 bases not matched to a gene; V was cut back by 0 bases and J by 0 bases. The CDR3 extends over 16 amino acids. The germline V gene has CDR1 SGHRS and CDR2 YFSETQ. In nucleotides, the CDR3 is TGCGCCAGCAGCTTGGCCGACAGGGCTTCTAACTATGGCTACACCTTC. Its translation: CASSLADRASNYGYTF.

Only a few counts were recorded for this clone. The chain is built from TRBV9 and TRBJ1-6; 9 bases fit TRBD1. The germline gives CDR1 SGDLS, CDR2 YYNGEE. The CDR3 spans 16 residues. V was clipped by 0 bases and J by 6 bases; unmatched bases: 4. DNA for the CDR3: TGTGCCAGCAGCGTAGGGGACAGGGCTTTTAATTCACCCCTCCACTTT. This sequence encodes CASSVGDRAFNSPLHF.